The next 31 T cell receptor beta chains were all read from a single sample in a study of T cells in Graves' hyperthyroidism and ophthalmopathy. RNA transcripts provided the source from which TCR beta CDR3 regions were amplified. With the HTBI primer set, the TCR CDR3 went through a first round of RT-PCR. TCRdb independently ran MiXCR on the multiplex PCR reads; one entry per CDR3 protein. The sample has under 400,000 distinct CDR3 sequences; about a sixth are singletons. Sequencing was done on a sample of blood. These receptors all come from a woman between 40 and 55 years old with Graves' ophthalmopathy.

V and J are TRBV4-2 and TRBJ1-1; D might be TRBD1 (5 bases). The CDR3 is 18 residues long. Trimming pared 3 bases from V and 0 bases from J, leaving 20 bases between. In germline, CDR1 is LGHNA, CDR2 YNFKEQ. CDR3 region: CASSHSSGGATLNTEAFF. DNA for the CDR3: TGTGCCAGCAGCCACTCCTCTGGGGGTGCTACTCTGAACACTGAAGCTTTCTTT.

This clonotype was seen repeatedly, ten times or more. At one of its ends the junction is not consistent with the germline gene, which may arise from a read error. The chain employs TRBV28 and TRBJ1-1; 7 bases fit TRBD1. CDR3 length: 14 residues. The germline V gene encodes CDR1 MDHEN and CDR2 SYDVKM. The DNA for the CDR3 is TGTGCCAGCACCCCGGGGACAGTGGCACATCGCGTTATCTTT. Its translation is CASTPGTVAHRVIF.

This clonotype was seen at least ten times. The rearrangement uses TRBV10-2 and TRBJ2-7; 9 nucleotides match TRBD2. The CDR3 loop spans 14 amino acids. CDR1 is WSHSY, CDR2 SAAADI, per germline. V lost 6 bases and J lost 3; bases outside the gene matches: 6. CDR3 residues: CASSEPTSGYEQYF. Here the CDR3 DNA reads TGCGCCAGCAGCGAGCCGACTAGCGGCTACGAGCAGTACTTC.

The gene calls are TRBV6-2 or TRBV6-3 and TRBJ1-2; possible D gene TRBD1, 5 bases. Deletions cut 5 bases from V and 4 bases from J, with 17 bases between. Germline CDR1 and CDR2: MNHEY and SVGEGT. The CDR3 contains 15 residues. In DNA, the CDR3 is TGTGCCAGCAGTAACTGCTGGCAGGGAGGCTATGGCTACACCTTC. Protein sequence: CASSNCWQGGYGYTF.

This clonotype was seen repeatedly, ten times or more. The chain's CDR3 is CSAVSFVRRGSPLHF. As DNA, the CDR3 is TGCAGTGCCGTTTCCTTCGTACGGAGAGGTTCACCCCTCCACTTT. The chain has TRBV20-1 and TRBJ1-6, with D unresolved. The CDR3 covers 15 residues. Germline V gene data show CDR1 as DFQATT and CDR2 as SNEGSKA (reference sequence). V was shortened by 6 bases and J by 9 bases, with 21 bases between the two germline ends.

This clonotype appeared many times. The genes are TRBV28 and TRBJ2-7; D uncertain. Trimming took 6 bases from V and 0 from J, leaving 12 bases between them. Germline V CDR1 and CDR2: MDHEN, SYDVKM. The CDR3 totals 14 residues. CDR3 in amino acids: CASSQRSSSYEQYF. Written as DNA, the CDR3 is TGTGCCAGCAGCCAACGGTCAAGCTCCTACGAGCAGTACTTC.

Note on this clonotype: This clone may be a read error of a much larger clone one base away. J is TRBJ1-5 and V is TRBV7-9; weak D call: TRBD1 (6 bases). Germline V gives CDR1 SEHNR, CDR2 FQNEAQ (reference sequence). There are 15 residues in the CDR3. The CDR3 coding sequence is TGTGCCGGCAGCTTACAGGGTGGGAGCAATCAGCCCCAGCATTTT. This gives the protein CAGSLQGGSNQPQHF.

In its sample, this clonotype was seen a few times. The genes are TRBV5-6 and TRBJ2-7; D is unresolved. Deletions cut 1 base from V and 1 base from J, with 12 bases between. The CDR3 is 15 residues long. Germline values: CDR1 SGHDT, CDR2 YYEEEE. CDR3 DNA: TGTGCCAGCAGCTTGCACGGCAGTTCGTCCTACGAGCAGTACTTC. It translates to CASSLHGSSSYEQYF.

CDR3: CASSSPPGPYEQYF. For the CDR3, the DNA is TGTGCCAGCAGTTCTCCCCCCGGCCCCTACGAGCAGTACTTC. The genes are TRBV28 and TRBJ2-7, with no clear D. V gave up 4 bases and J gave up 2 bases, with 12 bases separating them. Germline values: CDR1 MDHEN, CDR2 SYDVKM. The CDR3 contains 14 residues.

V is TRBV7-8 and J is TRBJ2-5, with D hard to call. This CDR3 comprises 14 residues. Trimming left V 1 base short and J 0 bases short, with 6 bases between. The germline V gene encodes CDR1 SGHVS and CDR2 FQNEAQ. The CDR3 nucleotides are TGTGCCAGCAGCTTAGGGTCACACCAAGAGACCCAGTACTTC. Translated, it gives CASSLGSHQETQYF.

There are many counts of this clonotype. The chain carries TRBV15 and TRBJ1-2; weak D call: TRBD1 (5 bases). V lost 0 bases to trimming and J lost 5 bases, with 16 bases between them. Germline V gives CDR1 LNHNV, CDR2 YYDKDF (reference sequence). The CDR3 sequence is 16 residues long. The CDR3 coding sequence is TGTGCCACCAGCAGAGAATCGGGAGGGGCAGCGTATGGCTACACCTTC. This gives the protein CATSRESGGAAYGYTF.

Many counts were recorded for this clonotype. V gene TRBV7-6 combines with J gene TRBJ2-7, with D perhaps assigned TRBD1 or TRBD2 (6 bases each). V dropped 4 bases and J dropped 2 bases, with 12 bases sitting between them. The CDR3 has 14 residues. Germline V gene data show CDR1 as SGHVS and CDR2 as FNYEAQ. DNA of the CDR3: TGTGCCAGCAGCTCCGGGGGCGCGACCTACGAGCAGTACTTC. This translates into CASSSGGATYEQYF.

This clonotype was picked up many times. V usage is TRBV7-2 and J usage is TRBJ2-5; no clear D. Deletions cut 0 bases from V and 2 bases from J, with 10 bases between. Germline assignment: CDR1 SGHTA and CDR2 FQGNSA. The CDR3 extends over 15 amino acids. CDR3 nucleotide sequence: TGTGCCAGCAGCTTAGCGCTAGGACCACAAGAGACCCAGTACTTC. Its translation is CASSLALGPQETQYF. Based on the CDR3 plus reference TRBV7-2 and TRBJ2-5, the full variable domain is GAGVSQSPSNKVTEKGKDVELRCDPISGHTALYWYRQSLGQGLEFLIYFQGNSAPDKSGLPSDRFSAERTGGSVSTLTIQRTQQEDSAVYLCASSLALGPQETQYFGPGTRLLVL.

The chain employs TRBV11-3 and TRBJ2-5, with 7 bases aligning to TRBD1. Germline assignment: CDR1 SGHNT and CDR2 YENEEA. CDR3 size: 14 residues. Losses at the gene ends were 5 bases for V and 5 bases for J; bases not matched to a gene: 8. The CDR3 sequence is CASSQATGFETQYF. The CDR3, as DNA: TGTGCCAGCAGCCAGGCGACAGGGTTTGAGACCCAGTACTTC.

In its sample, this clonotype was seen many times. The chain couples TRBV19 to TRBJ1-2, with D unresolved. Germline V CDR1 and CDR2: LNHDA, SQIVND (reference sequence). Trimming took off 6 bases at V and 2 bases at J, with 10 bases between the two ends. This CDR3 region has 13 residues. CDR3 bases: TGTGCCAGTAGAAAACCCCTAAACTATGGCTACACCTTC. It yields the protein CASRKPLNYGYTF. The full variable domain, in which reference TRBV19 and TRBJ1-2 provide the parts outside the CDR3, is DGGITQSPKYLFRKEGQNVTLSCEQNLNHDAMYWYRQDPGQGLRLIYYSQIVNDFQKGDIAEGYSVSREKKESFPLTVTSAQKNPTAFYLCASRKPLNYGYTFGSGTRLTVV.

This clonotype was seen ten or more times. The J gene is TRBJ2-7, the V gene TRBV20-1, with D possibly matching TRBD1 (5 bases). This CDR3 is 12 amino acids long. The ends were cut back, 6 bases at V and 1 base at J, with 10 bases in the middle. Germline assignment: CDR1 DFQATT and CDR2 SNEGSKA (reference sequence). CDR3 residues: CSADTGSYEQYF. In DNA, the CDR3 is TGCAGTGCCGACACAGGTTCCTACGAGCAGTACTTC.

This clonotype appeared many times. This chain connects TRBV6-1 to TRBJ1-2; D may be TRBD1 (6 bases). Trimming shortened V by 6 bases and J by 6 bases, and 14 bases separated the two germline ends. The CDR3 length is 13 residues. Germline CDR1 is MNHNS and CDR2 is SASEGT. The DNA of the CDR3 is TGTGCCAGCAGGAGCAGGGGACCTAATGGCTACACCTTC. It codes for CASRSRGPNGYTF.

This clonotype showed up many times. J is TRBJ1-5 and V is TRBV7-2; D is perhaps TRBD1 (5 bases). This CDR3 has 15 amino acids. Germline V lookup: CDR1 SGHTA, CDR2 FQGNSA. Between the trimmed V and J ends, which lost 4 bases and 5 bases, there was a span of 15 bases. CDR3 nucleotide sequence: TGTGCCAGCAGCTCGGCGGGCAGAGGGGATCAGCCCCAGCATTTT. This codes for CASSSAGRGDQPQHF.

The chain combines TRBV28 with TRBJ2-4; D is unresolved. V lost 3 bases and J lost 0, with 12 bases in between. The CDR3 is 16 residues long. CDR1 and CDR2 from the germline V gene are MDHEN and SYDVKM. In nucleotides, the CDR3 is TGTGCCAGCAGTTTTAGTACAGATCTAGCCAAAAACATTCAGTACTTC. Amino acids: CASSFSTDLAKNIQYF.

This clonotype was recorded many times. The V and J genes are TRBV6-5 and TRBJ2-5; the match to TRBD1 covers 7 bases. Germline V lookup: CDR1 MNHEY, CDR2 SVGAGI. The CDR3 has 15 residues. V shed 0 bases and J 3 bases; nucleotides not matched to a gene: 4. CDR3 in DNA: TGTGCCAGCAGTTACTCGGCAGGGACAGAAGAGACCCAGTACTTC. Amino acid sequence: CASSYSAGTEETQYF.

CDR3 loop: CASSEAMEGPQPQHF. The DNA of the CDR3 is TGTGCCAGCAGTGAAGCGATGGAAGGCCCCCAGCCCCAGCATTTT. The J gene is TRBJ1-5, the V gene TRBV6-1; D uncertain. Looked up from germline, CDR1 is MNHNS and CDR2 is SASEGT. The CDR3 has 15 residues. V lost 0 bases, J lost 7 bases, and 13 bases lay in between.

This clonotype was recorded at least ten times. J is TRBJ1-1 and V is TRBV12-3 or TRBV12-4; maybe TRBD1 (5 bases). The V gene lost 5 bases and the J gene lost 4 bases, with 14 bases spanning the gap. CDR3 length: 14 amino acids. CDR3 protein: CASSRAGMGTEAFF. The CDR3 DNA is TGTGCCAGCAGTCGAGCAGGGATGGGCACTGAAGCTTTCTTT.

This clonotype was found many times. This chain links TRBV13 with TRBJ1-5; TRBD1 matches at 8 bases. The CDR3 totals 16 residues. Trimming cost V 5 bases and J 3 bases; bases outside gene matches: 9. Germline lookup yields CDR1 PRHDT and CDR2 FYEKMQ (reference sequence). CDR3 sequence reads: CASSDSGQGINQPQHF. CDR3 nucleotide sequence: TGTGCCAGCAGCGATTCCGGACAGGGCATCAATCAGCCCCAGCATTTT.

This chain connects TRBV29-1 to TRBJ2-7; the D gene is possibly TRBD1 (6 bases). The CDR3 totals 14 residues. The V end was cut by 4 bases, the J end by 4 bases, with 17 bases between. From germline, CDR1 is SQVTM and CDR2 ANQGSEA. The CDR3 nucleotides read TGCAGCGTTGTGGGGGCAGGCGCTTTTTACGAGCAGTACTTC. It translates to CSVVGAGAFYEQYF.

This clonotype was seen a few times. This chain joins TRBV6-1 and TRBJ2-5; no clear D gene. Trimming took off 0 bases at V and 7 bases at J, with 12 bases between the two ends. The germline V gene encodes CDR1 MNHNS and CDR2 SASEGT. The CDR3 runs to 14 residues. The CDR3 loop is CASSEAIQRGTQYF. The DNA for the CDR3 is TGTGCCAGCAGTGAAGCAATTCAGAGAGGGACCCAGTACTTC.

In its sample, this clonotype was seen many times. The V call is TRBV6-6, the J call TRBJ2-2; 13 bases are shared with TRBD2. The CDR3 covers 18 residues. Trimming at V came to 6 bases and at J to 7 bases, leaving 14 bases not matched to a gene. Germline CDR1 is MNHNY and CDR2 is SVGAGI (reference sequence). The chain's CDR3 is CASSPLRLAGGGGGELFF. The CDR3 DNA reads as TGTGCCAGCAGCCCGCTAAGACTAGCGGGAGGTGGAGGCGGGGAGCTGTTTTTT.

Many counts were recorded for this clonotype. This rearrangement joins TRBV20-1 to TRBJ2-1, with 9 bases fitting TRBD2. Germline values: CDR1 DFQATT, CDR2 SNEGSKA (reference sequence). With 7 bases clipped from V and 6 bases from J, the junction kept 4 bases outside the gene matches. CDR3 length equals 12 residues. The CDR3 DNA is TGCAGTGTTCTAGCGGGATCCAATGAGCAGTTCTTC. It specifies CSVLAGSNEQFF.

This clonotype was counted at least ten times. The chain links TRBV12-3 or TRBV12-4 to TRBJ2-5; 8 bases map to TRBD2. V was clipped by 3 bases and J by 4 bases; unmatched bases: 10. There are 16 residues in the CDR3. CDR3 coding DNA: TGTGCCAGCAGTTTTCCCCGGCGGGAGGTACGAGAGACCCAGTACTTC. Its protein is CASSFPRREVRETQYF.

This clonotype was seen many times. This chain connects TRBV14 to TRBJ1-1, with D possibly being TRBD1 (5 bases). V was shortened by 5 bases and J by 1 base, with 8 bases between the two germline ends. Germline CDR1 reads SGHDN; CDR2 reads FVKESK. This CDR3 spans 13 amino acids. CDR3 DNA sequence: TGTGCCAGCAGCGCAGGGTGGAACACTGAAGCTTTCTTT. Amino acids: CASSAGWNTEAFF.

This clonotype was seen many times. Here the CDR3 DNA reads TGTGCCACCAAAAGGGGGACGTTCGACATGAACACTGAAGCTTTCTTT. Amino acids: CATKRGTFDMNTEAFF. The chain joins TRBV28 to TRBJ1-1; D possibly corresponds to TRBD1 (6 bases). Germline-derived CDR1 and CDR2 are MDHEN and SYDVKM. The CDR3 covers 16 residues. The germline V and J ends were trimmed by 10 bases and 0 bases, with 21 bases remaining between them. Drawing the rest from reference TRBV28 and TRBJ1-1, the complete variable domain is DVKVTQSSRYLVKRTGEKVFLECVQDMDHENMFWYRQDPGLGLRLIYFSYDVKMKEKGDIPEGYSVSREKKERFSLILESASTNQTSMYLCATKRGTFDMNTEAFFGQGTRLTVV.

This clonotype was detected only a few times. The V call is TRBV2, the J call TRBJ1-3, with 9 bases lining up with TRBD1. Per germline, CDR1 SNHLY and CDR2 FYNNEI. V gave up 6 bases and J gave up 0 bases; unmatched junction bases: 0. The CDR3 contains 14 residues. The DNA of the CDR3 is TGTGCCAGCAGGACAGGGGGCTCTGGAAACACCATATATTTT. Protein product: CASRTGGSGNTIYF.